Below, 21 T cell receptor beta chains from the same sample are listed, as sequenced in a study of breast tumors, draining lymph nodes, adjacent tissues. TCRdb redid the calling of the multiplex PCR reads with MiXCR, one entry per CDR3 protein. Altogether 60,000 to 75,000 distinct CDR3 sequences are present, around 52% being singletons, with the ten largest covering roughly 18%. The sample consisted of breast tumor tissue. Receptors originate from a female donor with breast cancer. Some clones in this sample may be carry-over from other donors' samples.

V usage is TRBV2 and J usage is TRBJ2-1, with 7 nucleotides matching TRBD1. Trimming took 8 bases from V and 1 from J; bases not matched to a gene: 5. The CDR3 is made up of 14 amino acids. The germline gives CDR1 SNHLY, CDR2 FYNNEI. In DNA, the CDR3 is TGTGCCAGCGTAAGACAGGGTTCCTACAATGAGCAGTTCTTC. Encoded protein: CASVRQGSYNEQFF.

This clonotype showed up many times. This chain connects TRBV20-1 to TRBJ2-3; 8 bases are a match to TRBD2. The CDR3 has 15 residues. The ends lost 4 bases at V and 0 bases at J; junction bases unmatched: 6. Per the germline V gene, CDR1 is DFQATT and CDR2 is SNEGSKA (reference sequence). The chain's CDR3 is CSAIGTRGSTDTQYF. The CDR3 coding sequence is TGCAGTGCTATTGGGACTAGAGGGAGCACAGATACGCAGTATTTT.

The chain is built from TRBV12-3 or TRBV12-4 and TRBJ2-3; 12 nucleotides align to TRBD2. V lost 5 bases to trimming and J lost 6 bases; unmatched junction nucleotides: 9. The CDR3 has 16 amino acids. The CDR3 DNA reads TGTGCCAGCAGTGTCCGACTAGCGGGAGCGGCTGATACGCAGTATTTT. This codes for CASSVRLAGAADTQYF.

This clonotype appeared a single time. This chain uses TRBV5-6 with TRBJ2-2, with 7 nucleotides matching TRBD1. This CDR3 comprises 16 residues. The germline CDR1 and CDR2 sequences are SGHDT and YYEEEE. The V segment lost 1 base and the J segment 3 bases; nucleotides outside the gene matches: 6. CDR3 nucleotides: TGTGCCAGCAGCTTGCGACAGGGAATTTACACCGGGGAGCTGTTTTTT. Protein product: CASSLRQGIYTGELFF.

The table lists this clonotype with many counts. The chain recombines TRBV5-5 with TRBJ2-1; no firm D call. The germline gives CDR1 SGHKS, CDR2 YYEKEE (reference sequence). CDR3 length: 15 amino acids. Trimming stripped 2 bases from V and 4 bases from J, with 13 bases between. The CDR3: CASSLSLTPYNEQFF. The CDR3 DNA reads as TGTGCCAGCAGCTTATCCCTTACACCGTACAATGAGCAGTTCTTC.

This clonotype was seen many times. This rearrangement joins TRBV20-1 to TRBJ2-7; D may be TRBD1 (7 bases). Between the trimmed V and J ends, which lost 2 bases and 6 bases, there was a span of 11 bases. The CDR3 has 12 amino acids. Germline V gene data show CDR1 as DFQATT and CDR2 as SNEGSKA (reference sequence). The DNA for the CDR3 is TGCAGTGCTAGACAGGGGGGAGGCGAGCAGTACTTC. Protein product: CSARQGGGEQYF.

The chain recombines TRBV19 with TRBJ1-6; D might be TRBD1 (5 bases). Trimming removed 6 bases from V and 10 bases from J, with 19 bases in between. The V gene's germline CDR1 is LNHDA and CDR2 SQIVND (reference sequence). The CDR3 covers 15 residues. The chain's CDR3 is CASRGPGTGRSPLHF. CDR3 coding DNA: TGTGCCAGTAGGGGACCCGGGACGGGGAGATCACCCCTCCACTTT.

This clonotype showed up many times. The V gene is TRBV12-3 or TRBV12-4, the J gene TRBJ1-5; TRBD1 might be the D (5 bases). The CDR3 is 16 amino acids. V was pared by 5 bases and J by 1 base, with 15 bases between. The CDR3 coding sequence is TGTGCCAGCAGTCTACACAGGTCGCCCAGCAATCAGCCCCAGCATTTT. It yields the protein CASSLHRSPSNQPQHF.

This clonotype was seen many times. V and J are TRBV19 and TRBJ2-3; D is unresolved. The germline gives CDR1 LNHDA, CDR2 SQIVND (reference sequence). Trimming stripped 3 bases from V and 0 bases from J, with 7 bases between. The CDR3 contains 14 residues. The CDR3 bases are TGTGCCAGTAGTATTGGTGCCAGCACAGATACGCAGTATTTT. This translates into CASSIGASTDTQYF.

As concerns this clonotype: It may be a read error: a sequence one base away is much more abundant. The J gene is TRBJ1-5, the V gene TRBV6-2 or TRBV6-3; D is possibly TRBD1 (5 bases). V gave up 5 bases and J gave up 7 bases, with 15 bases separating them. Germline V gene data show CDR1 as MNHEY and CDR2 as SVGEGT. This CDR3 contains 14 residues. Here the CDR3 DNA reads TGTGCCAGCAGTCACATCAGGGTCGGGCAGCCCCAGCATTTT. Translating it yields CASSHIRVGQPQHF.

This clonotype was recorded only once. V and J are TRBV25-1 and TRBJ2-3, with D hard to call. V lost 7 bases and J lost 7, with 9 bases in between. The germline gives CDR1 MGHDK, CDR2 SYGVNS. This CDR3 is 11 amino acids long. This CDR3 is CASIGSHTQYF. CDR3 nucleotides: TGTGCCAGCATAGGAAGCCATACGCAGTATTTT. Together with reference TRBV25-1 and TRBJ2-3, the CDR3 gives the full variable domain: EADIYQTPRYLVIGTGKKITLECSQTMGHDKMYWYQQDPGMELHLIHYSYGVNSTEKGDLSSESTVSRIRTEHFPLTLESARPSHTSQYLCASIGSHTQYFGPGTRLTVL.

The chain is built from TRBV4-1 and TRBJ1-2; TRBD1 matches at 12 bases. Germline values: CDR1 MGHRA, CDR2 YSYEKL. The CDR3 consists of 16 residues. V shed 1 base and J 7 bases; nucleotides not matched to a gene: 7. The chain's CDR3 is CASSQGPGQGARGYTF. CDR3 in DNA: TGCGCCAGCAGCCAAGGTCCGGGACAGGGGGCGCGTGGCTACACCTTC.

The chain joins TRBV7-9 to TRBJ2-7; tentatively, D is TRBD1 or TRBD2 (6 bases each). CDR1 is SEHNR and CDR2 is FQNEAQ in the germline V gene (reference sequence). The CDR3 is 11 residues long. The V end lost 8 bases, the J end lost 5 bases, and 10 bases lay between the germline ends. The DNA for the CDR3 is TGTGCCAGCCGGGGGCAGAACGAGCAGTACTTC. This encodes CASRGQNEQYF.

This clonotype appeared many times. The chain is built from TRBV20-1 and TRBJ2-1; 13 nucleotides line up with TRBD2. The trim removed 6 bases at V and 9 bases at J, leaving 11 bases unmatched. The CDR3 totals 15 residues. In germline, CDR1 is DFQATT, CDR2 SNEGSKA (reference sequence). The CDR3 coding sequence is TGCAGTGCAGACACTCCGGGACTAGCGGGGAGTGAGCAGTTCTTC. Translated, it gives CSADTPGLAGSEQFF.

This clonotype occurred many times. The rearrangement joins TRBV28 to TRBJ2-7, with D unclear. This CDR3 comprises 11 residues. Trimming took 5 bases from V and 4 from J, leaving 6 bases between them. Germline lookup yields CDR1 MDHEN and CDR2 SYDVKM. In nucleotides, the CDR3 is TGTGCCAGCAGTCAGCTATACGAGCAGTACTTC. This sequence encodes CASSQLYEQYF.

The chain recombines TRBV7-2 with TRBJ2-2; 11 bases align to TRBD2. Unmatched junction bases numbered 5, after V lost 1 base and J lost 7 bases. The germline V gene encodes CDR1 SGHTA and CDR2 FQGNSA. The CDR3 has 16 amino acids. CDR3 in DNA: TGTGCCAGCAGCTTAGTTAGCGGGAGGGCCAGCGGGGAGCTGTTTTTT. Its protein is CASSLVSGRASGELFF.

With respect to this clonotype: It is likely a read error, because the conserved phenylalanine at the end of the CDR3 is missing. Because the CDR3's place on the DNA is in doubt, the DNA is left out and the CDR3 is given as listed by TCRdb. The CDR3 sequence: CASSQVLAG. The chain has TRBV3-1 and TRBJ1-6. CDR1 and CDR2 from the germline V gene are LGHDT and YNNKEL (reference sequence). Counting both end residues, the CDR3 totals 9 amino acids.

J is TRBJ2-2 and V is TRBV6-5, with D perhaps assigned TRBD1 or TRBD2 (6 bases each). Trimming removed 6 bases at V and 13 bases at J, with 24 bases between. The CDR3 extends over 15 amino acids. The germline V gene encodes CDR1 MNHEY and CDR2 SVGAGI. The CDR3 is CASSPKTGQRGGLFF. As DNA, the CDR3 is TGTGCCAGCAGCCCGAAGACAGGACAACGGGGAGGGCTGTTTTTT.

This clonotype appeared many times. The chain joins TRBV2 to TRBJ2-3, with TRBD2 as a possible D gene (5 bases). CDR1 is SNHLY and CDR2 is FYNNEI in the germline V gene. CDR3 length: 13 amino acids. Trimming took off 6 bases at V and 2 bases at J, with 9 bases between the two ends. CDR3 amino acids: CASSRLPTDTQYF. Here the CDR3 DNA reads TGTGCCAGCAGCCGACTACCCACAGATACGCAGTATTTT.

V usage is TRBV29-1 and J usage is TRBJ2-7; TRBD2 matches 8 bases. CDR3 size: 14 residues. Trimming at V came to 3 bases and at J to 4 bases, leaving 8 bases not matched to a gene. In germline, CDR1 is SQVTM, CDR2 ANQGSEA. The CDR3 sequence is CSVESGGPKYEQYF. Written as DNA, the CDR3 is TGCAGCGTTGAGTCGGGAGGGCCGAAATACGAGCAGTACTTC.

This clonotype was counted many times. This chain links TRBV20-1 with TRBJ2-7; 10 bases are a match to TRBD2. From germline, CDR1 is DFQATT and CDR2 SNEGSKA (reference sequence). This CDR3 has 14 amino acids. V dropped 4 bases and J dropped 5; count of bases not matched to a gene: 8. CDR3 in amino acids: CSAMGSGRINEQYF. DNA of the CDR3: TGCAGTGCTATGGGTAGCGGGAGGATAAACGAGCAGTACTTC.